This record covers a single T cell receptor beta chain. Its antigen is unknown. Samples were taken at baseline and on day 1 of cycles 4 and 7. This sample was taken from a study of OX40 agonist ivuxolimab in advanced cancers. Background on the study: A male proportion of over 75% was recorded, with mean age about 62 years and range 23 to 79. Partial responses were achieved by three patients: one hepatocellular carcinoma, two cutaneous melanoma.

Study conclusions and caveats: Relative to CD4+ cells, CD8+ T cells on average had more expanded clones.

V was trimmed by 0 bases and J by 10 bases, leaving 12 bases between them. CDR1 is KGHSH, CDR2 LQKENI, per germline. CDR3 length equals 13 residues. The assay was immunoSEQ multiplex PCR, and TCRdb's table has in-frame clones only and misses some. The sample has approximately 63,000 clones; more than 65% are singletons. The TCR originated in an adult with an advanced solid tumor such as melanoma, head and neck, liver or kidney cancer. The chain has TRBV18 and TRBJ1-2, with a tentative D call TRBD1 (5 bases). This material consisted of CD4+ or CD8+ T cells sorted from blood, taken in a trial of the OX40 agonist ivuxolimab. Here the CDR3 DNA reads TGTGCCAGCTCACCACCTATGTCGACAGACTACACCTTC. This codes for CASSPPMSTDYTF.